This T cell receptor beta chain comes out of a study of cytomegalovirus exposure and HLA in healthy donors. Study findings and constraints: Reportedly, diagnosis of cytomegalovirus status by the classifier showed high specificity and sensitivity.

The primer mix had 60 Vbeta and 13 Jbeta primers. The data were produced by immunoSEQ multiplex PCR, yet TCRdb's version contains in-frame clones alone and is incomplete. This table holds 100,000 to 150,000 clones, around 76% found once. CDR3 length: 15 residues. Germline values: CDR1 MGHRA, CDR2 YSYEKL. The V end was cut by 1 base, the J end by 0 bases, with 6 bases between. Regarding this clone: What it binds is unknown. Other DNA sequences within the sample encode an identical CDR3.

This sequence originates from a male donor in good health and CMV-seronegative. Sequencing used PBMCs. The chain has TRBV4-1 and TRBJ2-2, with D tentatively TRBD1 (6 bases). The CDR3 loop reads CASSQGTANTGELFF. CDR3 DNA sequence: TGCGCCAGCAGCCAAGGGACAGCGAACACCGGGGAGCTGTTTTTT.